This T cell receptor beta chain was obtained from a study of cytomegalovirus exposure and HLA in healthy donors. Notes on the study in general: The classifier reportedly diagnosed cytomegalovirus status with high sensitivity and specificity.

Germline V gene data show CDR1 as MNHNS and CDR2 as SASEGT. There are 15 residues in the CDR3. Trimming at V came to 6 bases and at J to 5 bases, leaving 11 bases not matched to a gene. Only in-frame clones appear in the TCRdb table, and some are missing; sequencing was by immunoSEQ multiplex PCR. The table lists roughly 95,000 clones, approximately 81% of them singletons. Regarding this clone: Antigen specificity is unknown.

Donors came from a validation cohort of approximately 110 subjects, distinct from the first 666-subject cohort. This TCR was sampled from a man between 18 and 35 years old in good health and CMV-seropositive. The sample taken for sequencing was PBMCs. V is TRBV6-1 and J is TRBJ2-7; 9 bases are a match to TRBD1. The CDR3 DNA sequence: TGTGCCAGCAGCCAAACCTCAAGACAGGGGGACGAGCAGTACTTC. Amino acids: CASSQTSRQGDEQYF.